The clone carrying this T cell receptor (beta chain) was observed at least ten times. Its antigen is unidentified. The data are from a study of CD8 T cells in ankylosing spondylitis. General study points: Blood of patients with ankylosing spondylitis appeared to be characterized by a TCR beta motif of 8 or 9 highly homologous variants. In reactive arthritis synovial fluid and blood, some motif variants had been reported before. With a CD8+ phenotype, disease-linked clones were relatively rare in peripheral blood.

Germline V CDR1 and CDR2: MDHEN, SYDVKM. V gave up 5 bases and J gave up 0 bases, with 14 bases separating them. The CDR3 is 15 amino acids. TCRdb analysed the 5' RACE reads with MiXCR anew, one entry per CDR3 protein. This table has 250,000 to 400,000 distinct CDR3 sequences, around a tenth appearing once. The rearrangement uses TRBV28 and TRBJ2-7; TRBD1 is a possible D gene (6 bases). The material sequenced was blood, either unsorted or a sorted T cell fraction (not recorded which). The source of this sequence is a female donor with ankylosing spondylitis or in good health (not recorded which). The CDR3 sequence: CASSHRDINSYEQYF. CDR3 DNA sequence: TGTGCCAGCAGTCATCGGGACATAAACTCCTACGAGCAGTACTTC.